These 3 T cell receptor beta chains came from one sample sequenced in a study of regulatory T cells in long-lasting Graves disease. Time point noted: persistent/refractory GD, antithyroid drugs over 5 years with positive TRAb. Isolated PBMC RNA provided the starting material for the TCR library. Relying on iRepertoire HTBI primers and Arm-PCR of CDR3 regions, the team built TCR beta libraries. TCRdb reprocessed the multiplex PCR reads with MiXCR, giving one entry per CDR3 protein. The data hold 400,000 or so distinct CDR3 sequences, with around 24% observed a single time. Here the sequenced sample was peripheral blood mononuclear cells (PBMCs), taken when the disease was refractory, from a patient treated with antithyroid drugs. The source of these receptors is a female donor with Graves disease.

Only a few counts were recorded for this clonotype. V usage is TRBV24-1 and J usage is TRBJ2-2; D is unresolved. The CDR3 totals 11 residues. The V gene's germline CDR1 is KGHDR and CDR2 SFDVKD. V lost 7 bases and J 6 bases, leaving 5 bases between the germline ends. The CDR3 DNA sequence: TGTGCCACCAGAGGTTCCGGGGAGCTGTTTTTT. It specifies CATRGSGELFF.

The chain combines TRBV28 with TRBJ1-3, with TRBD1 matching 9 bases. CDR1 and CDR2 from the germline V gene are MDHEN and SYDVKM. The CDR3 runs to 16 residues. V shed 4 bases, J shed 3 bases, and the junction held 7 bases outside the gene matches. DNA for the CDR3: TGTGCCAGCAGTTCCGCGGGACAGGGAGGTGGAAACACCATATATTTT. Translating it yields CASSSAGQGGGNTIYF.

This clonotype has more than one count but fewer than ten. This sequence joins TRBV24-1 and TRBJ2-4; 8 nucleotides align to TRBD2. The CDR3 extends over 15 amino acids. V dropped 6 bases and J dropped 2; count of bases not matched to a gene: 5. In germline, CDR1 is KGHDR, CDR2 SFDVKD. The CDR3 sequence: CATSSAGVTKNIQYF. The CDR3 bases are TGTGCCACCAGTTCAGCGGGAGTTACCAAAAACATTCAGTACTTC.